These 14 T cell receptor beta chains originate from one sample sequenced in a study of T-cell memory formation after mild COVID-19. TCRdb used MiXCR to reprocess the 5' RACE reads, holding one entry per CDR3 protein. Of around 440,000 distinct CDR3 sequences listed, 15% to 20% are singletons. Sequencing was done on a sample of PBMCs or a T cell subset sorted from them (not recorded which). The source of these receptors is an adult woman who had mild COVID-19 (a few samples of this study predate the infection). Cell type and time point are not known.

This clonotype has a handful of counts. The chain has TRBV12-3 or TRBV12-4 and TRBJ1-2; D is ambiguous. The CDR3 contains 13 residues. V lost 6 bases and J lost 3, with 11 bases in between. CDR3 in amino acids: CASSSTVDYGYTF. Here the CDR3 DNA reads TGTGCCAGCAGCTCGACGGTAGACTATGGCTACACCTTC.

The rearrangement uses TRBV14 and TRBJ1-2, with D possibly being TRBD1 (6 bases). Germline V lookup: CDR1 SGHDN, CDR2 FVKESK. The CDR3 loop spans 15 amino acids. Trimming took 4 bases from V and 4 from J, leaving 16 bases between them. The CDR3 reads CASSPWIDRSYGYTF. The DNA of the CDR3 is TGTGCCAGCAGCCCTTGGATTGACAGGAGCTATGGCTACACCTTC.

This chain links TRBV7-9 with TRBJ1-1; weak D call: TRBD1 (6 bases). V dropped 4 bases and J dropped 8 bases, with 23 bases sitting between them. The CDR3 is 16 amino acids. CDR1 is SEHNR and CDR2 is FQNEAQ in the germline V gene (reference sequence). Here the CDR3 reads CASSSGASKWGWEAFF. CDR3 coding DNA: TGTGCCAGCAGCTCGGGGGCCTCCAAATGGGGCTGGGAAGCTTTCTTT.

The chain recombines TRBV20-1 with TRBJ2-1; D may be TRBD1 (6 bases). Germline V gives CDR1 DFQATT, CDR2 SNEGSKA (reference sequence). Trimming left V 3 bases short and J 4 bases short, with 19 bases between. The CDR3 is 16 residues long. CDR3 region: CSASPHGGQFYNEQFF. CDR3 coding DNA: TGCAGTGCTAGCCCCCACGGCGGACAGTTTTACAATGAGCAGTTCTTC.

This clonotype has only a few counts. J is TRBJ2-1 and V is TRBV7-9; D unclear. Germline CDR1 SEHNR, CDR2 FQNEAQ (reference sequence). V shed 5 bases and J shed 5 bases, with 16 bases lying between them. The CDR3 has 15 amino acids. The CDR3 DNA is TGTGCCAGCAGCCATTGGATGGGGTTAGACAATGAGCAGTTCTTC. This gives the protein CASSHWMGLDNEQFF.

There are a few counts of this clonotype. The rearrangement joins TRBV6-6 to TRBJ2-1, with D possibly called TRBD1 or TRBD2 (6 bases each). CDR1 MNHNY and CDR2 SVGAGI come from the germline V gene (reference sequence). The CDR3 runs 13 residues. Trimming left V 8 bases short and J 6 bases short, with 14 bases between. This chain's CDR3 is CASGQWGANEQFF. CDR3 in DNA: TGTGCCAGCGGCCAATGGGGGGCCAATGAGCAGTTCTTC.

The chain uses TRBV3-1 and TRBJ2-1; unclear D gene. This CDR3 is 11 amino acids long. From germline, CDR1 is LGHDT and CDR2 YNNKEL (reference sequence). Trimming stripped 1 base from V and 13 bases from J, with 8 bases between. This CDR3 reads CASSQGGLQFF. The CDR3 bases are TGTGCCAGCAGCCAAGGCGGTCTCCAGTTCTTC.

The CDR3 bases are TGCGCCAGCAGCTGGAACAGGGGGCGCACCACCGGGGAGCTGTTTTTT. This sequence encodes CASSWNRGRTTGELFF. This chain uses TRBV5-1 with TRBJ2-2; TRBD1 agrees at 9 bases. This CDR3 is 16 amino acids long. Germline CDR1 SGHRS, CDR2 YFSETQ. The ends lost 3 bases at V and 4 bases at J; junction bases unmatched: 7.

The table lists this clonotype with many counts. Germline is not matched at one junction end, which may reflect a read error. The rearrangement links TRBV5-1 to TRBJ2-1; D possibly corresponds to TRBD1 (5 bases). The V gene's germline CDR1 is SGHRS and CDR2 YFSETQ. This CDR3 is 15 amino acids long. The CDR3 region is CASSLDSSSYNEQFF. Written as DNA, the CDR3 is TGTGCCAGCAGCTTAGACAGCAGCTCCTACAATGAGCAGTTCTTC.

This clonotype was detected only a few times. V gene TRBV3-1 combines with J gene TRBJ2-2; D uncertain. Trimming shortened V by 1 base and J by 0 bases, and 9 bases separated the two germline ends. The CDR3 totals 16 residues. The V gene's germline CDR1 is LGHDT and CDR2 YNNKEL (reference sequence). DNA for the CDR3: TGTGCCAGCAGCCAAGGCTTGTCAGCGAACACCGGGGAGCTGTTTTTT. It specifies CASSQGLSANTGELFF.

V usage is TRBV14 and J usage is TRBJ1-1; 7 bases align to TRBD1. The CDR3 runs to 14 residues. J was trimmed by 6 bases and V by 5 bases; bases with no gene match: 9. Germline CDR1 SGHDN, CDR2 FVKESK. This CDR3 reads CASSADRDSPEAFF. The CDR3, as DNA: TGTGCCAGCAGCGCTGACAGGGATAGCCCTGAAGCTTTCTTT.

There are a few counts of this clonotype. CDR3 DNA sequence: TGTGCCAGCTCACCACAGGGGTTGACCACTGAAGCTTTCTTT. As protein: CASSPQGLTTEAFF. The chain couples TRBV18 to TRBJ1-1; D may be TRBD1 (5 bases). V gave up 1 base and J gave up 4 bases, with 10 bases separating them. Germline V gene lookup returns CDR1 KGHSH and CDR2 LQKENI. The CDR3 sequence is 14 residues long. Looking up the rest from reference TRBV18 and TRBJ1-1 gives the full variable domain: NAGVMQNPRHLVRRRGQEARLRCSPMKGHSHVYWYRQLPEEGLKFMVYLQKENIIDESGMPKERFSAEFPKEGPSILRIQQVVRGDSAAYFCASSPQGLTTEAFFGQGTRLTVV.

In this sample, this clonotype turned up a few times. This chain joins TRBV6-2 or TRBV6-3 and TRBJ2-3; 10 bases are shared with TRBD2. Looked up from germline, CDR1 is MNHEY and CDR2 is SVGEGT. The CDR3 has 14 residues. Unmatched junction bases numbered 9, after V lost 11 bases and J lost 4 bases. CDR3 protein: CACQSGGAADTQYF. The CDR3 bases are TGTGCCTGTCAAAGCGGGGGGGCAGCAGATACGCAGTATTTT.

CDR3: CASSTTTSGLRDGYTF. CDR3 in DNA: TGCGCCAGCAGCACCACCACCTCAGGGCTTCGCGATGGCTACACCTTC. V gene TRBV5-1 combines with J gene TRBJ1-2, with D possibly matching TRBD1 (5 bases). Looked up from germline, CDR1 is SGHRS and CDR2 is YFSETQ. Trimming removed 4 bases at V and 6 bases at J, with 22 bases between. The CDR3 runs 16 residues.